These 14 T cell receptor beta chains originate from one sample sequenced in a study of blood T cell repertoires in COVID-19. Only in-frame clones appear in the TCRdb table, and some are missing; sequencing was by immunoSEQ multiplex PCR. The table includes about 170,000 clones, around 80% detected once. Material for sequencing was PBMCs or T cells enriched from blood (not recorded which). These receptors were taken from a woman aged 70-85 years in a cohort exposed to, infected with or recovered from COVID-19 (not recorded which).

The J gene is TRBJ2-7, the V gene TRBV23-1, with unresolved D. TRBV23-1 is placed among ORFs of uncertain function. CDR3 length: 12 residues. The V end lost 6 bases, the J end lost 6 bases, and 12 bases lay between the germline ends. In nucleotides, the CDR3 is TGCGCCAGCAGACAAGTAGTCTCCGAGCAGTACTTC. This codes for CASRQVVSEQYF.

The chain employs TRBV28 and TRBJ1-2, with 8 bases matching TRBD1. The V and J ends lost 5 bases and 4 bases, in that order; junction bases with no gene match: 12. The germline V gene has CDR1 MDHEN and CDR2 SYDVKM. The CDR3 consists of 16 residues. The CDR3 nucleotides are TGTGCCAGCAGTGCACCACGGACAGGGATTGGCTATGGCTACACCTTC. It codes for CASSAPRTGIGYGYTF.

V gene TRBV18 combines with J gene TRBJ2-7; D ambiguous. Trimming shortened V by 0 bases and J by 2 bases, and 5 bases separated the two germline ends. Germline CDR1 and CDR2: KGHSH and LQKENI. The CDR3 extends over 13 amino acids. CDR3 region: CASSPPSTYEQYF. DNA of the CDR3: TGTGCCAGCTCACCACCTTCTACCTACGAGCAGTACTTC.

The gene calls are TRBV27 and TRBJ2-5; D is possibly TRBD2 (7 bases). CDR1 and CDR2 from the germline V gene are MNHEY and SMNVEV (reference sequence). V lost 6 bases and J lost 5, with 16 bases in between. The CDR3 is 14 amino acids. This CDR3 is CASRRAGRGETQYF. The CDR3 DNA is TGTGCCAGCAGAAGGGCAGGGAGGGGGGAGACCCAGTACTTC.

This chain links TRBV18 with TRBJ2-1, with 13 bases fitting TRBD2. CDR1 is KGHSH, CDR2 LQKENI, per germline. The CDR3 runs 15 residues. V was pared by 6 bases and J by 2 bases, with 1 base of the junction left unmatched. The chain's CDR3 is CASSGTSGAYNEQFF. Here the CDR3 DNA reads TGTGCCAGCTCGGGGACTAGCGGGGCCTACAATGAGCAGTTCTTC.

CDR3: CASSRNGGTDTQYF. In nucleotides, the CDR3 is TGTGCCAGCAGTCGAAACGGAGGGACAGATACGCAGTATTTT. The J gene is TRBJ2-3, the V gene TRBV6-5; D possibly corresponds to TRBD2 (6 bases). The CDR3 is 14 residues long. The V gene's germline CDR1 is MNHEY and CDR2 SVGAGI. Trimming pared 5 bases from V and 3 bases from J, leaving 12 bases between.

Turning to this clone: Other DNA sequences within the sample encode an identical CDR3. CDR3 protein: CASSPGLVSYEQYF. For the CDR3, the DNA is TGTGCCAGCTCACCCGGACTAGTAAGCTACGAGCAGTACTTC. The chain links TRBV18 to TRBJ2-7; 7 nucleotides align to TRBD2. CDR1 KGHSH and CDR2 LQKENI come from the germline V gene. V was clipped by 3 bases and J by 3 bases; unmatched bases: 5. CDR3 length equals 14 residues.

V is TRBV11-3 and J is TRBJ1-1, with D possibly TRBD1 on 5 matching bases. V lost 5 bases and J 4 bases, leaving 23 bases between the germline ends. This CDR3 comprises 17 residues. The germline CDR1 and CDR2 sequences are SGHNT and YENEEA. In nucleotides, the CDR3 is TGTGCCAGCAGCCTCTGGATTGAGGGAACCGGGGGCACTGAAGCTTTCTTT. Residues: CASSLWIEGTGGTEAFF.

The CDR3: CASNEAGGPRETQYF. CDR3 in DNA: TGTGCCAGCAATGAGGCGGGAGGGCCTCGAGAGACCCAGTACTTC. The chain couples TRBV13 to TRBJ2-5; 9 bases agree with TRBD2. Per germline, CDR1 PRHDT and CDR2 FYEKMQ (reference sequence). The CDR3 is 15 amino acids. The V segment lost 7 bases and the J segment 4 bases; nucleotides outside the gene matches: 10.

Ten or more counts support this clone. The chain carries TRBV28 and TRBJ2-3, with 9 bases that match TRBD2. Trimming removed 6 bases from V and 7 bases from J; junction bases left unmatched: 5. The CDR3 extends over 13 amino acids. Germline lookup yields CDR1 MDHEN and CDR2 SYDVKM. DNA for the CDR3: TGTGCCAGCAGCGCTAGCGGGACACATACGCAGTATTTT. Translation: CASSASGTHTQYF.

This clone was seen a single time. CDR3 in amino acids: CASSSQPSGGPFNTGELFF. The CDR3 nucleotides are TGTGCCAGCAGTTCGCAACCTAGCGGGGGGCCCTTCAACACCGGGGAGCTGTTTTTT. This chain links TRBV27 with TRBJ2-2, with 11 bases identical to TRBD2. This CDR3 is 19 amino acids long. Looked up from germline, CDR1 is MNHEY and CDR2 is SMNVEV (reference sequence). Trimming removed 4 bases from V and 2 bases from J; junction bases left unmatched: 12.

This chain connects TRBV9 to TRBJ1-3, with D possibly being TRBD1 (5 bases). This CDR3 region has 15 residues. CDR1 is SGDLS and CDR2 is YYNGEE in the germline V gene. Trimming left V 4 bases short and J 1 base short, with 12 bases between. In nucleotides, the CDR3 is TGTGCCAGCAGCCTCCATGGGGGGTCTGGAAACACCATATATTTT. Translating gives CASSLHGGSGNTIYF.

The V and J genes are TRBV6-5 and TRBJ1-3; D not certain. This CDR3 region has 15 residues. Germline values: CDR1 MNHEY, CDR2 SVGAGI. Trimming left V 6 bases short and J 0 bases short, with 12 bases between. The CDR3 is CASRPTVGSGNTIYF. DNA for the CDR3: TGTGCCAGCAGACCAACGGTTGGCTCTGGAAACACCATATATTTT.

The chain has TRBV5-1 and TRBJ1-3; 11 bases are a match to TRBD1. The CDR3 runs to 13 residues. From germline, CDR1 is SGHRS and CDR2 YFSETQ. V was pared by 4 bases and J by 8 bases, with 2 bases of the junction left unmatched. The CDR3 DNA reads TGCGCCAGCAGCCGGGGACAGGGGGACACCATATATTTT. It encodes CASSRGQGDTIYF.